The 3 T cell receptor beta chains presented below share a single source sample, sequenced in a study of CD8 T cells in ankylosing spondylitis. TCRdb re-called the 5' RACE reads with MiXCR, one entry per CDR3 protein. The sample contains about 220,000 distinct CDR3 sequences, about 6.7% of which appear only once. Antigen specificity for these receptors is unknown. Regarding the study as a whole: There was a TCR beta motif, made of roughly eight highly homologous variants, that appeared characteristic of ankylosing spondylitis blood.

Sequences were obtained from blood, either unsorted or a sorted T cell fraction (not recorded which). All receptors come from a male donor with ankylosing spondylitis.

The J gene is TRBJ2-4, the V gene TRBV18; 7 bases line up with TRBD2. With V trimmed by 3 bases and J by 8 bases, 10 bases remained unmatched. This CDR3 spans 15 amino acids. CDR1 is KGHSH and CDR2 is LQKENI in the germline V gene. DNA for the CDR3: TGTGCCAGCTCACCGGTAGCGGGCCTGAGGGACATTCAGTACTTC. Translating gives CASSPVAGLRDIQYF. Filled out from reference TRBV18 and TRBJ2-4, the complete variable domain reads NAGVMQNPRHLVRRRGQEARLRCSPMKGHSHVYWYRQLPEEGLKFMVYLQKENIIDESGMPKERFSAEFPKEGPSILRIQQVVRGDSAAYFCASSPVAGLRDIQYFGAGTRLSVL.

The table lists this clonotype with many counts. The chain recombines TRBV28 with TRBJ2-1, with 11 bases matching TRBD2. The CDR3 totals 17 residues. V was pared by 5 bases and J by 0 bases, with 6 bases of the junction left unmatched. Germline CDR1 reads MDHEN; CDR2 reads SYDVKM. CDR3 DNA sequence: TGTGCCAGCAGTGATCTAGCGGGGGGTAGCTCCTACAATGAGCAGTTCTTC. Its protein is CASSDLAGGSSYNEQFF.

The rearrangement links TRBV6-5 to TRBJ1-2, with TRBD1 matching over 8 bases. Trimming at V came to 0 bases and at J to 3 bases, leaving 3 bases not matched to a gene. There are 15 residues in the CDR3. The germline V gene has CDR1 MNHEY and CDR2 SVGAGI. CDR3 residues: CASSYSQTGDYGYTF. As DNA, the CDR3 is TGTGCCAGCAGTTACTCCCAGACAGGGGACTATGGCTACACCTTC.